This paragraph covers one T cell receptor beta chain sequence. Its antigen is not identified. The data stem from a study of cytomegalovirus exposure and HLA in healthy donors. The approximately 130-subject validation cohort, separate from the approximately 640-subject first cohort, included the donors. Study-wide findings and caveats: There were a few CMV-associated chains whose specificity for CMV antigens was confirmed in vitro. The tendency of first-cohort TCR clusters to co-occur in the 90 to 150 validation repertoires emerged from a later analysis. Some TCR beta chains (roughly 150 of them) were listed as cytomegalovirus-associated.

Libraries were prepared by immunoSEQ multiplex PCR; TCRdb keeps only in-frame clonotypes and omits some of them. The data show 200,000 to 250,000 clones, with around 90% seen just once and about 1% held by the top ten. Germline CDR1 and CDR2: KGHSH and LQKENI. The CDR3 totals 14 residues. V lost 2 bases and J lost 5, with 12 bases in between. The sample was PBMCs. This TCR was sampled from a woman between 18 and 29 years old in good health and CMV-seronegative. The rearrangement uses TRBV18 and TRBJ1-1; D remains ambiguous. CDR3 protein: CASSPAGGGTEAFF. As DNA, the CDR3 is TGTGCCAGCTCACCAGCGGGAGGAGGAACTGAAGCTTTCTTT.